Listed here is a single T cell receptor beta chain. This clonotype was detected many times. Its antigen is currently not known. No base quality values were provided; no much bigger clone lies one nucleotide off. This specimen's time point label, per the study, means: newly diagnosed GD, antithyroid drugs for less than 3 months. For both TCR sequencing and RNA sequencing, RNA was extracted from PBMCs using TRIzol. The diagnosis of Graves' disease was made according to American Thyroid Association guidelines. Patients were recruited from an endocrinology department in Xi'an, China. From each patient, 7.5 to 10 milliliters of peripheral blood was collected into an EDTA anticoagulant tube. Ficoll Paque Plus density gradient separation was used to isolate PBMCs, and no further T cell sorting was done. An Agilent 2100 Bioanalyzer and agarose gel were used to check RNA quality, and a NanoDrop 2000 was used to measure RNA concentration.

The data stem from a study of regulatory T cells in long-lasting Graves disease (dated by TCRdb to the early 2020s). Background for the entire study: Patients with newly diagnosed Graves' disease had been on antithyroid drugs for under 3 months. Peripheral blood TCR sequencing and RNA sequencing compared persistent Graves' disease patients with newly diagnosed Graves' disease patients. The study took place in China and was registered as a clinical trial. TCR sequencing covered about 13 persistent and approximately 20 newly diagnosed Graves' disease patients, 33 samples in total.

What the study reported, not specific to this receptor: Lower TCR Shannon entropy and fewer highly expanded clones were observed in persistent Graves' disease patients than in newly diagnosed patients, which suggested clonal expansion. The authors acknowledged the small sample size as a limitation that may reduce accuracy. Only the TCR beta chain was sequenced and analyzed. A larger number of public clonotypes was shared among persistent patients (more than 2,500) than among newly diagnosed patients (roughly 970). Preferential use of TRBV28, TRBJ1-2 and TRBJ2-5 was observed in persistent disease, whereas TRBV20-1 and TRBJ2-1 were favored in newly diagnosed disease. Because the primary lesion, thyroid tissue, could not be accessed, the study looked at peripheral blood alone.

Libraries were prepared through multiplex PCR. Data came from an Illumina HiSeq 4000. CDR3 regions were amplified by Arm-PCR with iRepertoire HTBI primers to construct TCR beta libraries. Before sequencing, the PCR products went through gel purification. The authors' analysis ran thus. Gene usage analysis of CDR3 amino acid clonotypes relied on the 62 TRBV and fewer than 15 TRBJ segments identified across samples. COPE and FqMerger were used to merge filtered high-quality paired reads into contigs. BLAST was used to align contigs to IMGT TRBV, TRBD and TRBJ reference genes, and CDR3 was defined according to IMGT. Any clonotype with a frequency above 0.1% was classified as a highly expanded clone. Shannon entropy served as the measure of repertoire diversity, while the Gini coefficient captured V-J evenness. Clonotypes shared by more than one individual were considered public. TCRdb cleaned the public reads at Q25 with fastp, built clones with MiXCR and kept in-frame beta chains. Entries that share a CDR3 protein sequence are merged under the most common genes and DNA. None of the V and J calls come from the authors' own analysis; TCRdb made them. This sample lists around 250,000 distinct CDR3 sequences; approximately 16% were detected once. The top ten clonotypes cover roughly a fifth of the sample.

The CDR3 goes from the cysteine to the phenylalanine over 13 residues. Here the CDR3 DNA is all that survives: 39 bases in frame from base 1. Looking up the germline V gene yields CDR1 KGHDR and CDR2 SFDVKD. Trimming takes 4 bases from V and 9 bases from J, and the germline ends sit 12 bases apart. Sequencing was performed on peripheral blood mononuclear cells (PBMCs), taken at new diagnosis, from a patient treated with antithyroid drugs. The TCR sequence derives from a female donor with Graves disease. The chain joins TRBV24-1 to TRBJ2-1, with no confidently assigned D gene. The base sequence is TGTGCCACCAGTGACGGCGGACGACGTGAGCAGTTCTTC. Its translation reads: CATSDGGRREQFF.